This T cell receptor beta chain was retrieved from a study of CD8+CD57+ T cells in acquired aplastic anemia. Overall study: Roughly 3.2 ug was the average amount of DNA from sorted CD4+ and CD8+ cells. On average, healthy donors gave about 10.8 million reads for CD4+ cells. Points from the study as a whole: Patients and controls shared about 27 CD8+ CDR3 sequences. Statistical testing detected no significant gap in CD8+ Simpson's diversity between patients and controls.

This clonotype came up many times. No antigen is known for it. V lost 5 bases and J lost 10, with 18 bases in between. Germline CDR1 reads SEHNR; CDR2 reads FQNEAQ (reference sequence). CDR3 length: 15 amino acids. Investigators profiled TCR beta VDJ and CDR3 from genomic DNA template. TCRdb recomputed calls from the reads with MiXCR, one row per CDR3 protein. In the table there are hundreds of thousands of distinct CDR3 sequences, around 72% of which are singletons. The V gene is TRBV7-9, the J gene TRBJ1-6; possibly TRBD1 for D (5 bases). The specimen was sorted CD4+, CD8+, or CD8+CD57+ T cells (not recorded which) from PBMCs. This sequence originates from a human donor in good health, serving as a control. The CDR3 region is CASSASRGVGSPLHF. The DNA of the CDR3 is TGTGCCAGCAGCGCGTCTCGGGGGGTTGGCTCACCCCTCCACTTT.